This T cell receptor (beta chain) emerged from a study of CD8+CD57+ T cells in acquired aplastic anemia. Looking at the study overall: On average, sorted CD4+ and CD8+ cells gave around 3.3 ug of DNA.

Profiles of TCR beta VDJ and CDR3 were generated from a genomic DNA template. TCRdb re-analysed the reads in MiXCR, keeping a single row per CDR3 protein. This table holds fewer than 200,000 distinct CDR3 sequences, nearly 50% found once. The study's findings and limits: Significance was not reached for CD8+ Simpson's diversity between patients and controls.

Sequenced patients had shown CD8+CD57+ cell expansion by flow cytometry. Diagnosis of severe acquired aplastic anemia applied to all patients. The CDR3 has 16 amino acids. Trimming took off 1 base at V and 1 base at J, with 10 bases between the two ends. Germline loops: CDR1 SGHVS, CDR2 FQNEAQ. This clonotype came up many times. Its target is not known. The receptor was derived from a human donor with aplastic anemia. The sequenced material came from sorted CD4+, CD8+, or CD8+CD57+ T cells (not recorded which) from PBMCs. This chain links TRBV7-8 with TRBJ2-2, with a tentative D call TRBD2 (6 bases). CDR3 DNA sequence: TGTGCCAGCAGCTTAGGGAATAGCGGGAACACCGGGGAGCTGTTTTTT. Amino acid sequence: CASSLGNSGNTGELFF.